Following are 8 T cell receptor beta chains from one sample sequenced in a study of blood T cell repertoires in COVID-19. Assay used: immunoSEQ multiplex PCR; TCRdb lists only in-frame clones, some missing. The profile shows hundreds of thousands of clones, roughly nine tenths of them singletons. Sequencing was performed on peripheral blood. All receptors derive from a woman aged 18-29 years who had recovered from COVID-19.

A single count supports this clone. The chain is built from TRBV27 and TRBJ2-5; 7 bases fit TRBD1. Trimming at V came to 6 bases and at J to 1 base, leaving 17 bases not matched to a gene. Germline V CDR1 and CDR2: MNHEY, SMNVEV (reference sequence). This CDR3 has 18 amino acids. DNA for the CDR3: TGTGCCAGCAGCAGGGCCCCACTCCTGGACAGGATCCAAGAGACCCAGTACTTC. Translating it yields CASSRAPLLDRIQETQYF.

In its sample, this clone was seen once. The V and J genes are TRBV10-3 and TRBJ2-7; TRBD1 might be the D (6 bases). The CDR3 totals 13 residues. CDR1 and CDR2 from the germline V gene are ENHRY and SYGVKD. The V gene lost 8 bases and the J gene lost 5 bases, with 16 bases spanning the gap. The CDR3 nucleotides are TGTGCCATCGGCGGTACAGGGTCGGACGAGCAGTACTTC. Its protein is CAIGGTGSDEQYF.

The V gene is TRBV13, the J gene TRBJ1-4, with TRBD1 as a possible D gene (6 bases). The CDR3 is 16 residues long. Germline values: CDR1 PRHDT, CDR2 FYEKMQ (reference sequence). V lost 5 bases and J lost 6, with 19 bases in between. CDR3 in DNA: TGTGCCAGCAGCGCTCGGAGAGGGGGATGGGATGAAAAACTGTTTTTT. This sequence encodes CASSARRGGWDEKLFF.

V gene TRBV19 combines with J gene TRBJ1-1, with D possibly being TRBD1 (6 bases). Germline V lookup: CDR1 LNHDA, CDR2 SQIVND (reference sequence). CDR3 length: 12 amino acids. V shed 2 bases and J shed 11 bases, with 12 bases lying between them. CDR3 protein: CASSISGGDAFF. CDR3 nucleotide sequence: TGTGCCAGTAGTATATCTGGGGGCGATGCTTTCTTT.

The CDR3 region has the DNA TGTGCCAGCAGCGTAGGTTCCAGGGGGCGATACACTGAAGCTTTCTTT. Protein sequence: CASSVGSRGRYTEAFF. The rearrangement joins TRBV9 to TRBJ1-1; 8 nucleotides line up with TRBD1. The length of the CDR3 is 16 residues. The germline CDR1 and CDR2 sequences are SGDLS and YYNGEE. V lost 0 bases, J lost 3 bases, and 7 bases stayed unmatched. Supplemented by reference TRBV9 and TRBJ1-1, the full variable domain reads DSGVTQTPKHLITATGQRVTLRCSPRSGDLSVYWYQQSLDQGLQFLIQYYNGEERAKGNILERFSAQQFPDLHSELNLSSLELGDSALYFCASSVGSRGRYTEAFFGQGTRLTVV.

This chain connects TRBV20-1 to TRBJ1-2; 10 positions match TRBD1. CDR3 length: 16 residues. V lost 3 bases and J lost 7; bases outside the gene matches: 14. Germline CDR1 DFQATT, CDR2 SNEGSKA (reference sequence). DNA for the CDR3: TGCAGTGCTAGTGAGGGGGGACAGGGGCCTCGGGGTGGCTACACCTTC. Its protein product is CSASEGGQGPRGGYTF.

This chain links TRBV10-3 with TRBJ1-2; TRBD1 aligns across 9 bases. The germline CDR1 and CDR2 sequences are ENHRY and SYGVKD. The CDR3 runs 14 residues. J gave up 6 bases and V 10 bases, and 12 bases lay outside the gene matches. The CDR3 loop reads CATEKRQGVDGYTF. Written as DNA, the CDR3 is TGTGCCACCGAAAAAAGACAGGGGGTAGATGGCTACACCTTC.

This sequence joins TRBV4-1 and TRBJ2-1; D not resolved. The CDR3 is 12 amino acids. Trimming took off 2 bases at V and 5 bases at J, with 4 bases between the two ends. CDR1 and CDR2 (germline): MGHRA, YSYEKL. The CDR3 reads CASSQINNEQFF. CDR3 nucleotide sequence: TGCGCCAGCAGCCAAATTAACAATGAGCAGTTCTTC.